This is a list of T cell receptor beta chains from one sample in a study of cytomegalovirus exposure and HLA in healthy donors. The table came from immunoSEQ multiplex PCR; TCRdb's copy has only in-frame clones and leaves some out. Of some 170,000 clones in the sample, about 89% were seen once. What was sequenced was PBMCs. The receptors derive from a man aged 18 to 30 in good health and CMV-seropositive. Both conserved end residues are part of each CDR3. The D gene is left open where the match is weak. Clone size appears in some rows only: once, few, many, or a class for an expanded clone.

v_call: TRBV6-5
clone_size: NA
d_call: NA
j_call: TRBJ2-5
cdr3_aa: CASSYLKTQYF
cdr3_nt: TGTGCCAGCAGTTACCTTAAGACCCAGTACTTC

v_call: TRBV7-2
clone_size: medium-sized
d_call: TRBD1
j_call: TRBJ1-2
cdr3_aa: CASRNRGGNYGYTF
cdr3_nt: TGTGCCAGCAGGAACAGGGGCGGGAATTATGGCTACACCTTC

v_call: TRBV7-4
clone_size: NA
d_call: NA
j_call: TRBJ2-7
cdr3_aa: CASSLPVPEQYF
cdr3_nt: TGTGCCAGCAGCTTACCCGTTCCGGAGCAGTACTTC

v_call: TRBV29-1
clone_size: NA
d_call: TRBD2
j_call: TRBJ2-1
cdr3_aa: CSVERLAGGYNEQFF
cdr3_nt: TGCAGCGTTGAAAGGCTAGCGGGGGGGTACAATGAGCAGTTCTTC

v_call: TRBV4-3
clone_size: NA
d_call: TRBD2
j_call: TRBJ2-1
cdr3_aa: CASSQDLGTSGGATYNEQFF
cdr3_nt: TGCGCCAGCAGCCAAGATTTAGGGACTAGCGGGGGGGCCACCTACAATGAGCAGTTCTTC

v_call: TRBV28
clone_size: NA
d_call: NA
j_call: TRBJ1-1
cdr3_aa: CASSLYQGSRTEAFF
cdr3_nt: TGTGCCAGCAGTTTATACCAGGGAAGTCGGACTGAAGCTTTCTTT

v_call: TRBV5-8
clone_size: NA
d_call: NA
j_call: TRBJ1-2
cdr3_aa: CASSQQIYGYTF
cdr3_nt: TGTGCCAGCAGCCAACAGATCTATGGCTACACCTTC

v_call: TRBV5-6
clone_size: once
d_call: NA
j_call: TRBJ2-3
cdr3_aa: CASSSGGYSTDTQYF
cdr3_nt: TGTGCCAGCAGCTCCGGGGGATATAGCACAGATACGCAGTATTTT

v_call: TRBV13
clone_size: NA
d_call: TRBD2
j_call: TRBJ2-3
cdr3_aa: CASSLGAGGDTQYF
cdr3_nt: TGTGCCAGCAGCTTAGGGGCGGGGGGAGATACGCAGTATTTT

v_call: TRBV7-2
clone_size: NA
d_call: NA
j_call: TRBJ1-1
cdr3_aa: CASINSGVSTEAFF
cdr3_nt: TGTGCCAGCATCAATTCAGGGGTGAGCACTGAAGCTTTCTTT

v_call: TRBV11-2
clone_size: once
d_call: NA
j_call: TRBJ1-5
cdr3_aa: CASSLDPRGSNQPQHF
cdr3_nt: TGTGCCAGCAGCTTAGATCCGCGGGGTAGCAATCAGCCCCAGCATTTT

v_call: TRBV15
clone_size: NA
d_call: NA
j_call: TRBJ2-3
cdr3_aa: CATSRLSTDTQYF
cdr3_nt: TGTGCCACCAGCAGATTATCCACAGATACGCAGTATTTT

v_call: TRBV7-9
clone_size: NA
d_call: NA
j_call: TRBJ2-1
cdr3_aa: CASSLRLVGEQFF
cdr3_nt: TGTGCCAGCAGCCTGAGACTAGTCGGTGAGCAGTTCTTC

v_call: TRBV6-5
clone_size: NA
d_call: NA
j_call: TRBJ1-6
cdr3_aa: CASTRSSYNSPLHF
cdr3_nt: TGTGCCAGTACGAGGAGCTCCTATAATTCACCCCTCCACTTT

v_call: TRBV11-1
clone_size: NA
d_call: NA
j_call: TRBJ2-2
cdr3_aa: CASSLEFGRSSEELFF
cdr3_nt: TGTGCCAGCAGCTTAGAATTCGGCAGGTCATCCGAGGAGCTGTTTTTT

v_call: TRBV7-2
clone_size: NA
d_call: NA
j_call: TRBJ2-7
cdr3_aa: CASSRDLSYEQYF
cdr3_nt: TGTGCCAGCAGCAGGGACTTATCCTACGAGCAGTACTTC

v_call: TRBV20-1
clone_size: NA
d_call: NA
j_call: TRBJ1-1
cdr3_aa: CSAPDSEAFF
cdr3_nt: TGCAGTGCTCCGGACAGTGAAGCTTTCTTT

v_call: TRBV7-8
clone_size: NA
d_call: NA
j_call: TRBJ1-1
cdr3_aa: CASSSSRTNTEAFF
cdr3_nt: TGTGCCAGCAGCTCTAGTCGCACGAACACTGAAGCTTTCTTT

v_call: TRBV7-8
clone_size: NA
d_call: TRBD1
j_call: TRBJ1-5
cdr3_aa: CASSLTGYKRSQHF
cdr3_nt: TGTGCCAGCAGCTTGACAGGGTATAAGAGGTCCCAGCATTTT

v_call: TRBV13
clone_size: once
d_call: NA
j_call: TRBJ2-5
cdr3_aa: CASSFSRVETQYF
cdr3_nt: TGTGCCAGCAGCTTCTCGAGGGTAGAGACCCAGTACTTC

v_call: TRBV13
clone_size: NA
d_call: TRBD1
j_call: TRBJ2-1
cdr3_aa: CASSPAGTGNEQFF
cdr3_nt: TGTGCCAGCAGCCCAGCCGGGACAGGGAATGAGCAGTTCTTC

v_call: TRBV4-3
clone_size: NA
d_call: NA
j_call: TRBJ1-1
cdr3_aa: CASSQDKWLKEVSEAFF
cdr3_nt: TGCGCCAGCAGCCAAGACAAGTGGTTAAAAGAGGTTTCTGAAGCTTTCTTT

v_call: TRBV7-2
clone_size: once
d_call: TRBD1
j_call: TRBJ1-2
cdr3_aa: CASSPGGTGGNGYTF
cdr3_nt: TGTGCCAGCAGCCCTGGGGGGACAGGGGGGAATGGCTACACCTTC

v_call: TRBV5-1
clone_size: NA
d_call: NA
j_call: TRBJ2-1
cdr3_aa: CASSLAGNEQFF
cdr3_nt: TGCGCCAGCAGCTTGGCCGGCAATGAGCAGTTCTTC

v_call: TRBV7-2
clone_size: NA
d_call: NA
j_call: TRBJ1-1
cdr3_aa: CASSPGVAGVYTEAFF
cdr3_nt: TGTGCCAGCAGCCCTGGGGTCGCCGGGGTATACACTGAAGCTTTCTTT

v_call: TRBV27
clone_size: NA
d_call: TRBD2
j_call: TRBJ2-3
cdr3_aa: CASSLSPSGGGTDTQYF
cdr3_nt: TGTGCCAGCAGTTTATCCCCTAGCGGGGGGGGCACAGATACGCAGTATTTT

v_call: TRBV5-1
clone_size: NA
d_call: TRBD2
j_call: TRBJ2-3
cdr3_aa: CASSLDPGLADTQYF
cdr3_nt: TGCGCCAGCAGCCTCGATCCGGGACTAGCGGATACGCAGTATTTT

v_call: TRBV4-2
clone_size: NA
d_call: NA
j_call: TRBJ1-6
cdr3_aa: CASSQVSRPGGDSPLHF
cdr3_nt: TGTGCCAGCAGCCAAGTTAGCAGGCCAGGAGGCGATTCACCCCTCCACTTT

v_call: TRBV9
clone_size: NA
d_call: TRBD2
j_call: TRBJ2-7
cdr3_aa: CASSARRGDEQYF
cdr3_nt: TGTGCCAGCAGCGCCCGGCGGGGGGACGAGCAGTACTTC

v_call: TRBV11-2
clone_size: few
d_call: NA
j_call: TRBJ2-7
cdr3_aa: CASDTTSSTQQYF
cdr3_nt: TGTGCCAGCGATACTACGAGCTCTACGCAGCAGTACTTC

v_call: TRBV7-6
clone_size: few
d_call: NA
j_call: TRBJ1-2
cdr3_aa: CASSPRGKKGSNYGYTF
cdr3_nt: TGTGCCAGCAGCCCCCGGGGGAAGAAGGGATCTAACTATGGCTACACCTTC

v_call: TRBV6-1
clone_size: once
d_call: TRBD1
j_call: TRBJ1-5
cdr3_aa: CASSEEPGTGNQPQHF
cdr3_nt: TGTGCCAGCAGTGAAGAACCCGGGACAGGGAATCAGCCCCAGCATTTT

v_call: TRBV29-1
clone_size: NA
d_call: TRBD1
j_call: TRBJ1-2
cdr3_aa: CSVVPGQGFYGYTF
cdr3_nt: TGCAGCGTCGTACCGGGACAGGGCTTCTATGGCTACACCTTC

v_call: TRBV5-1
clone_size: NA
d_call: NA
j_call: TRBJ2-1
cdr3_aa: CASSSNNEQFF
cdr3_nt: TGCGCCAGCAGCTCAAACAATGAGCAGTTCTTC

v_call: TRBV7-7
clone_size: once
d_call: NA
j_call: TRBJ2-5
cdr3_aa: CASSPDSAGETQYF
cdr3_nt: TGTGCTAGCAGTCCCGACAGTGCAGGGGAGACCCAGTACTTC

v_call: TRBV14
clone_size: NA
d_call: NA
j_call: TRBJ2-5
cdr3_aa: CASSQETGTLQETQYF
cdr3_nt: TGTGCCAGCAGCCAAGAGACAGGGACTCTACAAGAGACCCAGTACTTC

v_call: TRBV6-5
clone_size: NA
d_call: TRBD1
j_call: TRBJ1-4
cdr3_aa: CASSYSDRDNEKLFF
cdr3_nt: TGTGCCAGCAGTTACTCGGACAGGGATAATGAAAAACTGTTTTTT

v_call: TRBV19
clone_size: NA
d_call: TRBD1
j_call: TRBJ2-7
cdr3_aa: CASSLAGQGSYEQYF
cdr3_nt: TGTGCCAGTAGTCTGGCGGGACAGGGTTCCTACGAGCAGTACTTC

v_call: TRBV23-1
clone_size: NA
d_call: NA
j_call: TRBJ1-5
cdr3_aa: CASPISNQPQHF
cdr3_nt: TGCGCCAGCCCCATTAGCAATCAGCCCCAGCATTTT

v_call: TRBV6-1
clone_size: NA
d_call: NA
j_call: TRBJ1-2
cdr3_aa: CASSEAGRGPGYGYTF
cdr3_nt: TGTGCCAGCAGTGAAGCTGGGAGGGGCCCTGGATATGGCTACACCTTC

v_call: TRBV7-9
clone_size: NA
d_call: TRBD1
j_call: TRBJ1-2
cdr3_aa: CASSPGGQTGAYGYTF
cdr3_nt: TGTGCCAGCAGCCCTGGGGGCCAGACAGGGGCCTATGGCTACACCTTC